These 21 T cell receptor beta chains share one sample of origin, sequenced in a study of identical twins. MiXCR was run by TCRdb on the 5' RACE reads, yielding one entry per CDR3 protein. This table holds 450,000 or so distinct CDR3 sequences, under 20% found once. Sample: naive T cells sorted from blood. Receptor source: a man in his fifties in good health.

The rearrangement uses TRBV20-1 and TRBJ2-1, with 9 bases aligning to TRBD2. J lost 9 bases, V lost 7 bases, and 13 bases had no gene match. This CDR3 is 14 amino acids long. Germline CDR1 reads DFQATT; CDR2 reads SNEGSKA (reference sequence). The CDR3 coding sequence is TGCAGTGTTCAGGAAGGCGGGAGGGCCGGTGAGCAGTTCTTC. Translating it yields CSVQEGGRAGEQFF.

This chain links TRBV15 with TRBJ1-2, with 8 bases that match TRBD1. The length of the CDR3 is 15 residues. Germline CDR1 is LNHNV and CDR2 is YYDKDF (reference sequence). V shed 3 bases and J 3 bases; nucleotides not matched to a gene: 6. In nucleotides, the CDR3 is TGTGCCACCAGCAGGTCCGGGACAGGAGACTATGGCTACACCTTC. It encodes CATSRSGTGDYGYTF.

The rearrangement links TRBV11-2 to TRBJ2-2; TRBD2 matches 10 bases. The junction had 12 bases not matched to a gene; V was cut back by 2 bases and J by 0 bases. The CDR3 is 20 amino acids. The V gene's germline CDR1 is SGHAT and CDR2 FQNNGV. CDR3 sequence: CASSLKSQRGGFANTGELFF. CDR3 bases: TGTGCCAGCAGCTTAAAATCCCAGCGGGGGGGGTTCGCGAACACCGGGGAGCTGTTTTTT. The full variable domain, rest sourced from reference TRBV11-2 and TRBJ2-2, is EAGVAQSPRYKIIEKRQSVAFWCNPISGHATLYWYQQILGQGPKLLIQFQNNGVVDDSQLPKDRFSAERLKGVDSTLKIQPAKLEDSAVYLCASSLKSQRGGFANTGELFFGEGSRLTVL.

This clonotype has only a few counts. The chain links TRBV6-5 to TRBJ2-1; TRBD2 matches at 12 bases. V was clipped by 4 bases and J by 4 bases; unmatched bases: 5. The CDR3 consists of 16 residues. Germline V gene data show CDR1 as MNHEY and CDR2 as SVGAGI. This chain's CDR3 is CASSSPLAGGYNEQFF. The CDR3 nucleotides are TGTGCCAGCAGTTCCCCACTAGCGGGGGGATACAATGAGCAGTTCTTC.

CDR3 DNA sequence: TGTGCCACCAGTGATTTGCAGGGGACCAAGCAGTTCTTC. It is translated as CATSDLQGTKQFF. The chain combines TRBV24-1 with TRBJ2-1, with a tentative D call TRBD1 (6 bases). In germline, CDR1 is KGHDR, CDR2 SFDVKD. Trimming stripped 0 bases from V and 11 bases from J, with 10 bases between. The CDR3 runs 13 residues.

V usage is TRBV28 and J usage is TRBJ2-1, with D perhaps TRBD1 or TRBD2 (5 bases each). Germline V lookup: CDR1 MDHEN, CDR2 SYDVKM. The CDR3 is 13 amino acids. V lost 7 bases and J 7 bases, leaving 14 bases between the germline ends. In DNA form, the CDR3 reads TGTGCCAGCACCGGGACCAATACAAATGAGCAGTTCTTC. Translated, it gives CASTGTNTNEQFF.

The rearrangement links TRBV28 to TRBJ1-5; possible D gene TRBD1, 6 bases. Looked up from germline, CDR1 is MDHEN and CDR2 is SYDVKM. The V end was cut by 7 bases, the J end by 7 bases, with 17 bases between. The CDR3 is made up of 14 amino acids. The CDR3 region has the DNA TGTGCCAGCATCCCCTTAGGGGGGAGGCAGCCCCAGCATTTT. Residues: CASIPLGGRQPQHF.

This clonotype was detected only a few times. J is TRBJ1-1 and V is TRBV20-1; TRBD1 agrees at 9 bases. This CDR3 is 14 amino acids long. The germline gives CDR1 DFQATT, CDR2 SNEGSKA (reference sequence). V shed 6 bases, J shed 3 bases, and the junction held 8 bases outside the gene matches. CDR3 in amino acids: CSARTGTGYTEAFF. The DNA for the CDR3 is TGCAGTGCCAGAACCGGGACAGGGTACACTGAAGCTTTCTTT.

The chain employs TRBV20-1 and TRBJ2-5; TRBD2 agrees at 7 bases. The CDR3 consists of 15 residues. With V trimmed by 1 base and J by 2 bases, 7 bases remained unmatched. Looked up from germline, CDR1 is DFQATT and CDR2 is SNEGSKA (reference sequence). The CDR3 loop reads CSARVGGRPQETQYF. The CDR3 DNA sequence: TGCAGTGCTAGAGTCGGCGGGAGACCACAAGAGACCCAGTACTTC.

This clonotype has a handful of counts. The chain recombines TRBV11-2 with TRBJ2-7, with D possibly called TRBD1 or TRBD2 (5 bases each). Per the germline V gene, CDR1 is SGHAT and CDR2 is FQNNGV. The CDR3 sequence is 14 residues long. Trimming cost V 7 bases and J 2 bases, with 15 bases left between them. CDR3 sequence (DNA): TGTGCCAGCACCCCCGGGGCAGTACCCTACGAGCAGTACTTC. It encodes CASTPGAVPYEQYF.

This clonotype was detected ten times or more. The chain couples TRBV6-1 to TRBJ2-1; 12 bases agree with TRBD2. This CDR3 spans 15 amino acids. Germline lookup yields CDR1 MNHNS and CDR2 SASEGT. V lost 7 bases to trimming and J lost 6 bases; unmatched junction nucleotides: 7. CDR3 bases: TGTGCCAGCAACAGTGGACTAGCGGGGTCCAATGAGCAGTTCTTC. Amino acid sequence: CASNSGLAGSNEQFF.

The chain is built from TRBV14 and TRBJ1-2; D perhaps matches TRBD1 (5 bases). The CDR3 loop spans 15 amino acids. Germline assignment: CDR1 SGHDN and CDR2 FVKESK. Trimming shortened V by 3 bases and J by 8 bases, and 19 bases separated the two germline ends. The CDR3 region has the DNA TGTGCCAGCAGCCAGCAAGCAGGGCGATCTGGAGGCTACACCTTC. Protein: CASSQQAGRSGGYTF.

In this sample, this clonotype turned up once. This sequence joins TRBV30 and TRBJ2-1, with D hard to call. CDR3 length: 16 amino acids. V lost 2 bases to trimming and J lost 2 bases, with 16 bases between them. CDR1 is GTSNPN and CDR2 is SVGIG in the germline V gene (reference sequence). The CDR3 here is CAWSSRPIGAYNEQFF. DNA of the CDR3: TGTGCCTGGAGTTCAAGGCCCATAGGCGCCTACAATGAGCAGTTCTTC.

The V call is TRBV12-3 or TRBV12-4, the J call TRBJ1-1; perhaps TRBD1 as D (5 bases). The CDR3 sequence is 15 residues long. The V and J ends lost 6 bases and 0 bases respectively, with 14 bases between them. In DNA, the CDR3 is TGTGCCAGCAGCCCTCGCCGGACATTGAACACTGAAGCTTTCTTT. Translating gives CASSPRRTLNTEAFF.

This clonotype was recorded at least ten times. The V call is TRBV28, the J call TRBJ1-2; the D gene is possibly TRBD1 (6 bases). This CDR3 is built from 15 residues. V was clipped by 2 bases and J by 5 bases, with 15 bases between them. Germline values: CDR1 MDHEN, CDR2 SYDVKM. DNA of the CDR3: TGTGCCAGCAGTTTACGGGGTGAGGGGGGGTATGGCTACACCTTC. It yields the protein CASSLRGEGGYGYTF.

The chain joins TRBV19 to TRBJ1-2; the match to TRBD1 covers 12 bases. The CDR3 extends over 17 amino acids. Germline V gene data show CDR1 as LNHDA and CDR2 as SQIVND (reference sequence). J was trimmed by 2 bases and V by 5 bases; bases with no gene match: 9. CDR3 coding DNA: TGTGCCAGTAGTCTGGGACAGGGGGCTCTCCTCAACTATGGCTACACCTTC. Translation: CASSLGQGALLNYGYTF.

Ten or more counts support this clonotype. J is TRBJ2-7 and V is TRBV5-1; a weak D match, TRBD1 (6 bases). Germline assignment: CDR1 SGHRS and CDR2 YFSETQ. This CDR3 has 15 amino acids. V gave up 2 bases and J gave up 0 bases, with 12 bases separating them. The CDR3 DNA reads TGCGCCAGCAGCTTTTCTTGGACAGCCTCCTACGAGCAGTACTTC. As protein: CASSFSWTASYEQYF.

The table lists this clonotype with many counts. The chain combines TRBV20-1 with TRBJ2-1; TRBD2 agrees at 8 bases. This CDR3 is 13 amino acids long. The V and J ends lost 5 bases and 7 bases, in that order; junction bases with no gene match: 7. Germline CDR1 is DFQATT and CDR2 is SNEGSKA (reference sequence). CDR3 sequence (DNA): TGCAGTGCTCGGGGAAGCGGGAGTAATGAGCAGTTCTTC. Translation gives CSARGSGSNEQFF.

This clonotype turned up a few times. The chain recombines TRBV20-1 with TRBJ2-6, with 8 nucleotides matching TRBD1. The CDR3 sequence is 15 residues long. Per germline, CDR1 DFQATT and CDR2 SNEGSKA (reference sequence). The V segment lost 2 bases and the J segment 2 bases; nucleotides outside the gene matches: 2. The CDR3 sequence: CSARPRGPGANVLTF. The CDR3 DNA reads TGCAGTGCTAGACCCAGGGGGCCTGGGGCCAACGTCCTGACTTTC.

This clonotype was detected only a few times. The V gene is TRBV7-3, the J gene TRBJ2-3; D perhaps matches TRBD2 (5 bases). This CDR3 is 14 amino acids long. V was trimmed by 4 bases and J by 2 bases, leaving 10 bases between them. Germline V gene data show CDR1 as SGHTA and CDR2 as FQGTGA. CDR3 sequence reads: CASSSGVVTDTQYF. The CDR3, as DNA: TGTGCCAGCAGCTCCGGGGTGGTCACAGATACGCAGTATTTT.

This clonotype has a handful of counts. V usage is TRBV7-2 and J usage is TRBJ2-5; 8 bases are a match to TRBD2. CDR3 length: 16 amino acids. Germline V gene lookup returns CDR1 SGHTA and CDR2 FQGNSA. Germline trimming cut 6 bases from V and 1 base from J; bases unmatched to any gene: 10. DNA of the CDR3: TGTGCCAGCAGTTCTCCGGGACTAGGTTCCCAAGAGACCCAGTACTTC. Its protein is CASSSPGLGSQETQYF.